This record covers a single TCR delta chain. No antigen is known for it. A read error is the likely source, as a far larger clone sits one nucleotide away. Bulk sequencing of complete TCR delta chain (Vdelta2) repertoires was performed to track the frequency of functionally characterized gamma9delta2 T cell clones. The Dutch blood bank was the source from which peripheral blood of anonymous healthy donors was purchased. gamma9delta2 T cells analyzed in the study originated from peripheral blood of healthy donors. The CDR3 measures 18 amino acids from cysteine to phenylalanine. Only CDR3 DNA remains: 54 bases, in frame from the first base. In the germline V gene, CDR1 corresponds to GEAIGNYY and CDR2 to EKD. The trim is 4 bases for V and 2 bases for J, with a gap of 25 bases between the germline ends. Receptor libraries were prepared by PCR. Sequencing used an Illumina MiSeq. The study's own analysis went as follows. In reporting clonotype frequencies of the TRDV repertoire, clonotypes with just one read were left out. For TCRdb, the public reads were processed anew by CATT, and duplicate DNA sequences were folded into one row. The V and J calls come from TCRdb's annotation, not from the publication. For this sample there are 2,000 to 2,500 delta-chain clones; 55% to 65% appear just once. Of the sample, over 12% falls within the top ten clones.

These data belong to a study of TRDV2 sequences in healthy donors (dated by TCRdb to between 2020 and 2021). Turning to the overall study: About 20 single-cell-derived gamma9delta2 T cell clones spanning the full range of antitumor activity were TCR-sequenced and traced within the bulk repertoire. General conclusions and limits of the study: The TCRdelta clonotypes of several highly reactive clones appeared rare, as these clonotypes were not detected in the bulk sequencing data of the respective donors. Although the observed TCRdelta repertoires were highly focused, the frequency of a clonotype did not correlate with the antitumor functional potential of the respective clone.

This receptor was identified in a human donor in good health. This chain is built from TRDV2 and TRDJ1; the D region possibly corresponds to TRDD3 (5 bases align). The sample comprised Vd2+ gamma-delta T cells from blood. Taken with the paper, the label for cell subset or site translates to: TCR Vdelta2-expressing (gamma9delta2) T cells. The nucleotide sequence reads as follows: TGTGCCTGTGAAACCGTTACTGGACTTTTAAATTGGACCGATAAACTCATCTTT. Translated, it gives CACETVTGLLNWTDKLIF.